This is a list of T cell receptor beta chains from one sample in a study of Graves' ophthalmopathy and Graves' hyperthyroidism. One entry per CDR3 protein, called by TCRdb with MiXCR from the multiplex PCR reads. The repertoire holds 35,000 to 50,000 distinct CDR3 sequences, with 50% as singletons. The sample was peripheral blood. Receptors were obtained from an adult woman with stable Graves' hyperthyroidism. Both conserved end residues are part of each CDR3. Fields, in order: D gene, clone size, J gene, V gene, CDR3 protein, CDR3 DNA. A D gene is named only where the DNA matches it firmly. The listing skips clone size in some rows; elsewhere it reads once, few, many or a size class.

.,many,TRBJ1-5,TRBV28,CASKGGKYSNQPQHF,TGTGCCAGCAAAGGAGGAAAGTATAGCAATCAGCCCCAGCATTTT
.,once,TRBJ2-7,TRBV7-8,CASSSRDSNEQYF,TGTGCCAGCAGCTCCCGGGATTCGAACGAGCAGTACTTC
TRBD1,few,TRBJ1-3,TRBV13,CASPAGTGNTIYF,TGTGCCAGCCCCGCCGGGACAGGGAACACCATATATTTT
TRBD1,medium-sized,TRBJ1-6,TRBV20-1,CSATGGWDNSPLHF,TGCAGTGCTACAGGGGGGTGGGATAATTCACCCCTCCACTTT
.,.,TRBJ2-5,TRBV5-6,CASSSARVGKETQYF,TGTGCCAGCAGCTCGGCAAGGGTAGGGAAAGAGACCCAGTACTTC
TRBD1,.,TRBJ2-7,TRBV10-3,CAISPGGVEQYF,TGTGCCATCAGTCCAGGGGGCGTCGAGCAGTACTTC
TRBD1,.,TRBJ2-2,TRBV6-1,CASSPRQGWAGELFF,TGTGCCAGCAGTCCCAGACAGGGATGGGCCGGGGAGCTGTTTTTT
.,.,TRBJ1-1,TRBV7-9,CASSRGTVNTEASF,TGTGCCAGCAGCCGCGGGACGGTCAACACTGAAGCTTCCTTT
.,.,TRBJ1-1,TRBV20-1,CSARGRTDWDTEAFF,TGCAGTGCTAGAGGTAGGACAGATTGGGACACTGAAGCTTTCTTT
.,.,TRBJ1-2,TRBV15,CATSSRTRVGGYTF,TGTGCCACCAGCTCCCGTACAAGGGTCGGGGGCTACACCTTC
TRBD2,few,TRBJ2-5,TRBV15,CATREAGGSRETQYF,TGTGCCACCAGGGAAGCGGGAGGCTCTAGGGAGACCCAGTACTTC
.,.,TRBJ1-3,TRBV20-1,CSASEGNTIYF,TGCAGTGCCAGCGAGGGAAACACCATATATTTT
TRBD1,.,TRBJ2-5,TRBV20-1,CRGDRQETQYF,TGCAGGGGGGACAGACAAGAGACCCAGTACTTC
.,.,TRBJ1-1,TRBV10-1,CASSETLNAEAFF,TGCGCCAGCAGTGAGACGTTGAACGCCGAAGCTTTCTTT
TRBD1,.,TRBJ1-1,TRBV15,CATRPGTGKAFF,TGTGCCACCAGACCCGGGACAGGGAAAGCTTTCTTT
.,.,TRBJ1-1,TRBV29-1,CSDGGPRGTEAFF,TGCAGCGACGGGGGACCCCGTGGCACTGAAGCTTTCTTT
TRBD1,once,TRBJ2-7,TRBV5-1,CASSLRTGVYEQYF,TGCGCCAGCAGCTTGAGGACAGGGGTCTACGAGCAGTACTTC
.,many,TRBJ1-2,TRBV7-9,CASIQEATDYGYTF,TGTGCCAGCATTCAGGAAGCAACGGACTATGGCTACACCTTC
TRBD2,.,TRBJ2-2,TRBV7-6,CASSYGSGTLTGELFF,TGTGCCAGCAGCTACGGTAGCGGGACGCTCACCGGGGAGCTGTTTTTT
.,.,TRBJ2-5,TRBV20-1,CSARDRGAIRNQPQYF,TGCAGTGCTAGAGATCGGGGAGCGATTCGCAATCAGCCCCAGTACTTC
.,many,TRBJ2-7,TRBV28,CASSSPGAYEQYF,TGTGCCAGCAGTTCCCCCGGGGCCTACGAGCAGTACTTC
TRBD1,.,TRBJ2-7,TRBV29-1,CSSGQGGDEQYF,TGCAGCTCGGGACAGGGGGGCGACGAGCAGTACTTC
.,.,TRBJ2-3,TRBV6-6,CASSWTDTQYF,TGTGCCAGCAGCTGGACCGATACGCAGTATTTT
.,once,TRBJ1-5,TRBV29-1,CSDGGHQPQHF,TGCAGCGACGGGGGACATCAGCCCCAGCATTTT
.,.,TRBJ1-1,TRBV2,CASSGGPNTEAFF,TGTGCCAGCAGTGGAGGGCCGAACACTGAAGCTTTCTTT
TRBD1,.,TRBJ2-7,TRBV29-1,CSVAAGQGAKSYEQYF,TGCAGCGTTGCCGCGGGACAGGGGGCGAAATCCTACGAGCAGTACTTC